The 4 T cell receptor beta chains below come from one sample, sequenced in a study of control samples from healthy donors and cancer patients. Data came from immunoSEQ multiplex PCR; TCRdb stores just in-frame clones and leaves some out. The sample has about 89,000 clones; 86% are singletons. Sequencing was carried out using blood. The receptor set was obtained from a young man in good health.

This chain connects TRBV18 to TRBJ1-4, with D hard to call. The ends were cut back, 2 bases at V and 3 bases at J, with 4 bases in the middle. CDR1 and CDR2 from the germline V gene are KGHSH and LQKENI. This CDR3 is 13 amino acids long. CDR3: CASSPGANEKLFF. CDR3 DNA sequence: TGTGCCAGCTCACCAGGGGCTAATGAAAAACTGTTTTTT.

The chain combines TRBV11-2 with TRBJ2-1, with 15 positions matching TRBD2. Germline CDR1 reads SGHAT; CDR2 reads FQNNGV. This CDR3 spans 14 amino acids. The CDR3 spells CGTSGGAVYNEQFF. In nucleotides, the CDR3 is TGTGGGACTAGCGGGGGGGCCGTCTACAATGAGCAGTTCTTC.

The chain couples TRBV7-9 to TRBJ1-1; D is uncertain. This CDR3 comprises 15 residues. V was clipped by 3 bases and J by 0 bases, with 11 bases between them. CDR1 is SEHNR, CDR2 FQNEAQ, per germline (reference sequence). The CDR3 is CASSFPRGMNTEAFF. As DNA, the CDR3 is TGTGCCAGCAGCTTCCCGCGGGGTATGAACACTGAAGCTTTCTTT.

The chain has TRBV2 and TRBJ1-2; tentatively, D is TRBD1 (6 bases). Trimming took off 3 bases at V and 12 bases at J, with 14 bases between the two ends. The CDR3 has 12 amino acids. The V gene's germline CDR1 is SNHLY and CDR2 FYNNEI. The CDR3 protein is CASSEGAQPHTF. In DNA form, the CDR3 reads TGTGCCAGCAGTGAGGGGGCACAGCCTCACACCTTC.